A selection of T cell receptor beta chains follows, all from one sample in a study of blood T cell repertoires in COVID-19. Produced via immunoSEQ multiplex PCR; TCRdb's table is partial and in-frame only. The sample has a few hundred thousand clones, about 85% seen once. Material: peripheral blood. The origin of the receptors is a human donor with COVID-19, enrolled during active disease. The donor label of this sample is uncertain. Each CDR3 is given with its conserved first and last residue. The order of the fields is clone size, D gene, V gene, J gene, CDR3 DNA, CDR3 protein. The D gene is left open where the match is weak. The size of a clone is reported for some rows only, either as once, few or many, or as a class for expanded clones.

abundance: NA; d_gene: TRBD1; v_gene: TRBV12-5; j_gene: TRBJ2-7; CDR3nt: TGTGCTAGTGGCCTAGGGACAGGCGGCGAGCAGTACTTC; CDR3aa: CASGLGTGGEQYF
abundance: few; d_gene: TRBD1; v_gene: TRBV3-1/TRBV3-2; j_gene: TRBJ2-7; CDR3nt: TGTGCCAGCAGCCACCCCAGAGGAGCAGGGGGCTACGAGCAGTACTTC; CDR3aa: CASSHPRGAGGYEQYF
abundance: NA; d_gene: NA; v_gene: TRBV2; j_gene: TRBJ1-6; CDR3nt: TGTGCCAGCAGTGTATCCCAGACAGCAAGGGATTCACCCCTCCACTTT; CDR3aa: CASSVSQTARDSPLHF
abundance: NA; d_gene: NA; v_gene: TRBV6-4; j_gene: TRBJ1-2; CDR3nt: TGTGCCAGCAGTGGAGGCCCCCCCAGCTATGGCTACACCTTC; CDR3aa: CASSGGPPSYGYTF
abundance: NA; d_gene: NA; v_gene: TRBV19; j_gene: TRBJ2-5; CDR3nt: TGTGCCAGTAGTTTCTTTGGCGGGCGTTACCAAGAGACCCAGTACTTC; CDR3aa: CASSFFGGRYQETQYF
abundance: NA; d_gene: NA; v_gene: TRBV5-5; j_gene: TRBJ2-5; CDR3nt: TGTGCCAGCAGTTATACAAAGGAGGAGACCCAGTACTTC; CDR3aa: CASSYTKEETQYF
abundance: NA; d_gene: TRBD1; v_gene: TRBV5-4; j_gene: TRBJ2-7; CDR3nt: TGTGCCAGCAGCCAGGACAGGGGCTTAATCTCCTCCTACGAGCAGTACTTC; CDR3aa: CASSQDRGLISSYEQYF
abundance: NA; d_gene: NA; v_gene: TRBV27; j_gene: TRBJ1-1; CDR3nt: TGTGCCAGCAGTTTGGAGGGGACGAACACTGAAGCTTTCTTT; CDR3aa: CASSLEGTNTEAFF
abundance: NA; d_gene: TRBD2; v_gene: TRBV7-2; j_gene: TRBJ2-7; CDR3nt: TGTGCCAGCAGCTCCCGGACTAGCTCGTACGAGCAGTACTTC; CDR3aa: CASSSRTSSYEQYF
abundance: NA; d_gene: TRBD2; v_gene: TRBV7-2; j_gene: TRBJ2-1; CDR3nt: TGTGCCAGCAGCTTACAGGGGACTAGCCATACTGAGCAGTTCTTC; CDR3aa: CASSLQGTSHTEQFF
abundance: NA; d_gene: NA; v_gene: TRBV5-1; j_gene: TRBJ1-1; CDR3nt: TGCGCCAGCAGCGTGGACCCGGGGATGAACACTGAAGCTTTCTTT; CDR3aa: CASSVDPGMNTEAFF
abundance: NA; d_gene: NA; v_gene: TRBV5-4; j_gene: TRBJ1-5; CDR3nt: TGTGCCAGCAGCCGGGCAGGGGCCCATCAGCCCCAGCATTTT; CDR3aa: CASSRAGAHQPQHF
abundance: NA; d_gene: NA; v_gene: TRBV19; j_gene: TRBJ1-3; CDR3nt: TGTGCCAGTAGTATATATGCAGGCTCTGGAAACACCATATATTTT; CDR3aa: CASSIYAGSGNTIYF
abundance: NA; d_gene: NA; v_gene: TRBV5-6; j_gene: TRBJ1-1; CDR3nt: TGTGCCAGCAGCTCCGTAAGAAGCACAGGGAGCACTGAAGCTTTCTTT; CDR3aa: CASSSVRSTGSTEAFF
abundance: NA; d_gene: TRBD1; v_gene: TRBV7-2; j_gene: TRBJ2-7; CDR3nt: TGTGCCAGCAGCTTAGACAGGGGGACCTACGAGCAGTACTTC; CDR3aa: CASSLDRGTYEQYF
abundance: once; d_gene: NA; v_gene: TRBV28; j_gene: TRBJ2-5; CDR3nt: TGTGCCAGCAGTTCACAGGGCTCTTTGGGGGAGACCCAGTACTTC; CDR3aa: CASSSQGSLGETQYF
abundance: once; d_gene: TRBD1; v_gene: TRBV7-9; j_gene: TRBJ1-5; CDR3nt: TGTGCCAGCAGTCCGACGACAGGGGATCAGCCCCAGCATTTT; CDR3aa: CASSPTTGDQPQHF
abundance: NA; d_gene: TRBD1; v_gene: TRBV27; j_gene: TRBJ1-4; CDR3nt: TGTGCCAGCAGCAAAGATACGGGACAGGGTAATGAAAAACTGTTTTTT; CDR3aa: CASSKDTGQGNEKLFF
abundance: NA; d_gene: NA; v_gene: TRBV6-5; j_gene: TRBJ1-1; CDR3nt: TGTGCCAGCAGTTACTCCCAACCGGGTGGCGGAACTGAAGCTTTCTTT; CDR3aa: CASSYSQPGGGTEAFF
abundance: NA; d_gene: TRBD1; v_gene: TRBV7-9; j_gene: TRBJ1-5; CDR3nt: TGTGCCAGCAGCCTAAGGACAGGGGTTGACCAGCCCCAGCATTTT; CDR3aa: CASSLRTGVDQPQHF
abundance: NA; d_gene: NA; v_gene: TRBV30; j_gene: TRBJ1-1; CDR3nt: TGTGCCTGGAGAAAACCGGGGAACACTGAAGCTTTCTTT; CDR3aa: CAWRKPGNTEAFF
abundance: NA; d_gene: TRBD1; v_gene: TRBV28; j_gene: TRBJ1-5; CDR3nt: TGTGCCAGCAGTATGCCGGGACAGGGGGACAATCAGCCCCAGCATTTT; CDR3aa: CASSMPGQGDNQPQHF
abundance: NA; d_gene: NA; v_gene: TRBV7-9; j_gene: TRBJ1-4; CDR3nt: TGTGCCAGCAGCTTAGACGGGAATGAAAAACTGTTTTTT; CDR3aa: CASSLDGNEKLFF
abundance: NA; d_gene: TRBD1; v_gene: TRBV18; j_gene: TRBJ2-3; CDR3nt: TGTGCCAGCTCACCGTCAGGACAGGGGGCCACAGATACGCAGTATTTT; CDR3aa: CASSPSGQGATDTQYF
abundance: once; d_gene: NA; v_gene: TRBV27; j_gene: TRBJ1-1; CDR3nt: TGTGCCAGCAGTTTATCGGGGAGTCCGAACACTGAAGCTTTCTTT; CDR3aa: CASSLSGSPNTEAFF
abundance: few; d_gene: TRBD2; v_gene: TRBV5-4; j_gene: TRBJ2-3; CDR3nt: TGTGCCAGCAGCTTGGCTGTTAGCGGGGTTAGCACAGATACGCAGTATTTT; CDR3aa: CASSLAVSGVSTDTQYF
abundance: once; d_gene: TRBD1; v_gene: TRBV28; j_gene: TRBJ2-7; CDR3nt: TGTGCCAGCGAACGACCGGGACAGCCATCCTACGAGCAGTACTTC; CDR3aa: CASERPGQPSYEQYF